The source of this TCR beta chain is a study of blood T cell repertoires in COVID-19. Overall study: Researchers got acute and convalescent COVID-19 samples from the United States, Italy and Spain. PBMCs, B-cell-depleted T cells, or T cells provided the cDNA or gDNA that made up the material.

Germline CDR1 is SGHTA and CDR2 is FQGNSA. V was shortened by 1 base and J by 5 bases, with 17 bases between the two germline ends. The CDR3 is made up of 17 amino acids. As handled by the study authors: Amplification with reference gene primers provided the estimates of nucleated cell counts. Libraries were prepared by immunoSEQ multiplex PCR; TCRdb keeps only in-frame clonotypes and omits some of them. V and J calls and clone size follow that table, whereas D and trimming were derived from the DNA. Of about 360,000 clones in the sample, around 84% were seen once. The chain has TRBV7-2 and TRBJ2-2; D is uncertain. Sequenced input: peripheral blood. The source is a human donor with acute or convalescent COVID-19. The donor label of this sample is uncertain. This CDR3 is CASSLEIGQVKTGELFF. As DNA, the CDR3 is TGTGCCAGCAGCTTAGAAATTGGGCAGGTGAAAACCGGGGAGCTGTTTTTT.